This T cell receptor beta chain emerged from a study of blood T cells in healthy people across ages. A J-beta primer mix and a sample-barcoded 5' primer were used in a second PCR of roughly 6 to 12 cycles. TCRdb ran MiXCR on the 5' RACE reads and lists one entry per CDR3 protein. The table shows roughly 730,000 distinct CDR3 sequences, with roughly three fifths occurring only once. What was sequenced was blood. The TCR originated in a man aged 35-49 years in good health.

The CDR3 loop is CASSVSASEQYF. The CDR3 nucleotides are TGCGCCAGCAGTGTTTCCGCTTCCGAGCAGTACTTC. The chain is built from TRBV10-2 and TRBJ2-7; no definite D call. Germline V gene data show CDR1 as WSHSY and CDR2 as SAAADI. The CDR3 totals 12 residues. V was clipped by 4 bases and J by 6 bases, with 10 bases between them.